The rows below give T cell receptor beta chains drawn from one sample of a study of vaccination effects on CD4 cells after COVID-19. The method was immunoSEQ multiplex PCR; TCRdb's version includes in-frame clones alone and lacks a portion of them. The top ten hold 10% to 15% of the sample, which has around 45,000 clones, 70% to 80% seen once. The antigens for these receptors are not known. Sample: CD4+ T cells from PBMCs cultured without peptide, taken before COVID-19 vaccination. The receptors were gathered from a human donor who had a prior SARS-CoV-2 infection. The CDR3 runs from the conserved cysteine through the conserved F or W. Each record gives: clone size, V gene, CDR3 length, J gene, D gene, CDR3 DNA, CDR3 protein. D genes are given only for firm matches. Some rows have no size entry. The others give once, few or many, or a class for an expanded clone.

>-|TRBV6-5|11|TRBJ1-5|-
TGTGCCATACAGGTAAATCAGCCCCAGCATTTT
CAIQVNQPQHF
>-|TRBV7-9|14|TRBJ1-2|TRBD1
TGTGCCAGCAGCCGCCTTCTGACAGGGTATGGCTACACCTTC
CASSRLLTGYGYTF
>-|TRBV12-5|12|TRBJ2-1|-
TGTGCTAGTGGTCCCCCTAACAATGAGCAGTTCTTC
CASGPPNNEQFF
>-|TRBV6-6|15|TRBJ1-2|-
TGTGCCAGCAGTGGGAAAGGCGGCGAACTCCTGGGCTACACCTTC
CASSGKGGELLGYTF
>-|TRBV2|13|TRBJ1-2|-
TGTGCCAGCAGTGGAACCTCAGGGCGTGGCTACACCTTC
CASSGTSGRGYTF
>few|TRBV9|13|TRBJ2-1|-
TGTGCCAGCAGCGTAGACACGGACAATGAGCAGTTCTTC
CASSVDTDNEQFF
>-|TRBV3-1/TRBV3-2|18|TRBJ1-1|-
TGTGCCAGCAGCCAAGATATGGGGACACTTTTAGGGGACACTGAAGCTTTCTTT
CASSQDMGTLLGDTEAFF
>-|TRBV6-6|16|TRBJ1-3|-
TGTGCCAGCAGGGCCCCGGGACGCAACTCTGGAAACACCATATATTTT
CASRAPGRNSGNTIYF
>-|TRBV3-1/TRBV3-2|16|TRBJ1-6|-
TGTGCCAGCAGCCAACGGGGGCGCGGGTATAATTCACCCCTCCACTTT
CASSQRGRGYNSPLHF
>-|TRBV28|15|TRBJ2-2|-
TGTGCCAGCAGTTTATACTTCCGACAGTCCGGGGAGCTGTTTTTT
CASSLYFRQSGELFF
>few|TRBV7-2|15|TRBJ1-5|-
TGTGCCAGCAGCTTAGAGGGGGGAGGGAGGCAGCCCCAGCATTTT
CASSLEGGGRQPQHF
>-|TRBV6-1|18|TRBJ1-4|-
TGTGCCAGCAGTGAAGGATGGCAGGCCCACTCGGGGGAAGAAAAACTGTTTTTT
CASSEGWQAHSGEEKLFF
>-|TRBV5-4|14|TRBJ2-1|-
TGTGCCAGCAGCTTGGGTCCCAGGGTCAATGAGCAGTTCTTC
CASSLGPRVNEQFF
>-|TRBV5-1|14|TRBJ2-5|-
TGCGCCAGCAGCCCGGGACGGTTACAAGAGACCCAGTACTTC
CASSPGRLQETQYF
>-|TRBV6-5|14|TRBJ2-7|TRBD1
TGTGCCAGCAGCAAAAGCGGACAGGGAGCCGAGCAGTACTTC
CASSKSGQGAEQYF
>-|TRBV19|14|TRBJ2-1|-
TGTGCCAGTAGTATTGACTCCTCCTACAATGAGCAGTTCTTC
CASSIDSSYNEQFF
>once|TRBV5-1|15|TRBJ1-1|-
TGCGCCAGCAGCCCCTACCTGCAGTGGGGGACTGAAGCTTTCTTT
CASSPYLQWGTEAFF
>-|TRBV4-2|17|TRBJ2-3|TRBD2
TGTGCCAGCAGCCAAGAATCAGCGGGGGCCCCAGGGGATACGCAGTATTTT
CASSQESAGAPGDTQYF
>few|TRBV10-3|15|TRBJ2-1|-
TGTGCCATCAGTGAGTCCGGGCGGGCCTACAATGAGCAGTTCTTC
CAISESGRAYNEQFF
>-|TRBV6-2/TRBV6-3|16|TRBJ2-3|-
TGTGCCAGCAGTGACTGGGGCAGGGGAGGCACAGATACGCAGTATTTT
CASSDWGRGGTDTQYF
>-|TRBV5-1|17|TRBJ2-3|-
TGCGCCAGCAGCTTGGGGGTTAGCAGCACTAGCACAGATACGCAGTATTTT
CASSLGVSSTSTDTQYF
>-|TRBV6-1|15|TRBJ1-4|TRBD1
TGTGCCAGCAGTGATGGGACAGGGCTGGCAGAAAAACTGTTTTTT
CASSDGTGLAEKLFF
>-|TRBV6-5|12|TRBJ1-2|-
TGTGCCAGCCGGCAGGCTAACTATGGCTACACCTTC
CASRQANYGYTF
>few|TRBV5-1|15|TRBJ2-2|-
TGCGCCAGCAGCTTGGGTATCGCGGGGACCGGGGAGCTGTTTTTT
CASSLGIAGTGELFF
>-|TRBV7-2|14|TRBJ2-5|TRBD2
TGTGCCAGCAGCGCAGGACTAGCGAGGGAGACCCAGTACTTC
CASSAGLARETQYF
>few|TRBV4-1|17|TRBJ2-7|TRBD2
TGCGCCAGCAGCCAAGGACACCTAGCGGGATTGATCTACGAGCAGTACTTC
CASSQGHLAGLIYEQYF
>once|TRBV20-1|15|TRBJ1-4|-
TGCAGTGCTAGTGTTTTAGGGGCAACTAATGAAAAACTGTTTTTT
CSASVLGATNEKLFF
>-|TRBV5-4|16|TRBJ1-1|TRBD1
TGTGCCAGCAGCTTGGACAGGGGAATGTCGGGCACTGAAGCTTTCTTT
CASSLDRGMSGTEAFF
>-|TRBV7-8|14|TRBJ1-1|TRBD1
TGTGCCAGCAGCCAACGACAGGGCCACACTGAAGCTTTCTTT
CASSQRQGHTEAFF